Listed below are T cell receptor beta chains from one sample, sequenced in a study of blood T cells in healthy people across ages. Each CDR3 protein gets one entry after TCRdb re-called the 5' RACE reads with MiXCR. The data contain roughly 830,000 distinct CDR3 sequences, around 62% of them seen just once; the ten biggest clones take up 25% to 35%. The sample comprised blood. These receptors were obtained from a man aged 30-40 years in good health. CDR3s include the opening cysteine and the closing phenylalanine or tryptophan. The order of the fields is clone size, V gene, D gene, J gene, CDR3 protein, CDR3 DNA. A D gene is named only where the DNA matches it firmly. Clone sizes are given selectively: once, few, many, or a class where the clone is expanded.

>-|TRBV7-2|TRBD1|TRBJ2-3
CASSIKTGVVADTQYF
TGTGCCAGCAGCATCAAGACAGGGGTAGTAGCAGATACGCAGTATTTT
>few|TRBV7-2|-|TRBJ1-6
CASSLQGNSPLHF
TGTGCCAGCAGTTTACAGGGTAATTCACCCCTCCACTTT
>-|TRBV7-9|TRBD2|TRBJ2-6
CASSSPLAGGINSGANVLTF
TGTGCCAGCAGCTCTCCTCTAGCGGGGGGCATAAACTCTGGGGCCAACGTCCTGACTTTC
>-|TRBV10-3|-|TRBJ1-3
CAVQKERGNTIYF
TGTGCCGTCCAAAAGGAGAGAGGAAACACCATATATTTT
>-|TRBV10-3|-|TRBJ2-7
CATARDGAYEQYF
TGTGCCACCGCCCGGGACGGGGCCTACGAGCAGTACTTC
>once|TRBV12-3/TRBV12-4|-|TRBJ1-2
CASSFGQAPIYGYTF
TGTGCCAGCAGTTTCGGGCAGGCTCCCATCTATGGCTACACCTTC
>-|TRBV6-5|-|TRBJ2-5
CASRATRYGGKTQYF
TGTGCCAGCCGAGCGACTAGGTACGGCGGAAAGACCCAGTACTTC
>few|TRBV12-3/TRBV12-4|TRBD2|TRBJ2-4
CASTSREGENIQYF
TGTGCCAGCACTTCTCGGGAGGGAGAAAACATTCAGTACTTC
>-|TRBV4-1|-|TRBJ1-3
CASSQDPGNTIYF
TGCGCCAGCAGCCAAGACCCTGGAAACACCATATATTTT
>-|TRBV15|-|TRBJ2-1
CATSQNRGKYNEQFF
TGTGCCACCAGCCAGAATAGGGGAAAATACAATGAGCAGTTCTTC
>-|TRBV10-3|TRBD2|TRBJ2-2
CAISISGGANTGELFF
TGTGCCATCAGCATTAGCGGGGGCGCGAACACCGGGGAGCTGTTTTTT
>few|TRBV6-5|-|TRBJ2-1
CASSYGGPNNEQFF
TGTGCCAGCAGTTACGGGGGGCCTAACAATGAGCAGTTCTTC
>-|TRBV9|-|TRBJ1-2
CASSPRLGAGPGYTF
TGTGCCAGCAGCCCCCGACTTGGGGCTGGGCCAGGCTACACCTTC
>-|TRBV20-1|TRBD2|TRBJ2-3
CSAIPGLAGAWSTDTQYF
TGCAGTGCGATTCCGGGACTAGCGGGGGCGTGGTCCACAGATACGCAGTATTTT
>-|TRBV4-1|-|TRBJ2-5
CASSQWRGETQYF
TGCGCCAGCAGCCAATGGAGGGGGGAGACCCAGTACTTC
>-|TRBV6-2/TRBV6-3|-|TRBJ1-1
CASNQQLSTEAFF
TGTGCCAGCAACCAGCAGTTGTCCACTGAAGCTTTCTTT
>-|TRBV30|-|TRBJ2-5
CAWARSYQETQYF
TGTGCCTGGGCACGAAGTTACCAAGAGACCCAGTACTTC
>many|TRBV7-2|-|TRBJ2-5
CASSLRRGQETQYF
TGTGCCAGCAGCTTAAGACGGGGACAAGAGACCCAGTACTTC
>-|TRBV15|TRBD2|TRBJ2-3
CATSRDVASGDQTQYF
TGTGCCACCAGCAGAGATGTGGCTAGCGGGGACCAAACGCAGTATTTT
>once|TRBV5-1|-|TRBJ2-5
CASSFSYLGETQYF
TGCGCCAGCAGCTTTTCCTACCTGGGGGAGACCCAGTACTTC
>-|TRBV7-3|-|TRBJ1-3
CASSLRASTSGNTIYF
TGTGCCAGCAGCTTAAGGGCCAGTACCTCTGGAAACACCATATATTTT
>-|TRBV5-5|-|TRBJ1-4
CASSPGRPATNEKLFF
TGTGCCAGCAGTCCCGGACGCCCTGCAACTAATGAAAAACTGTTTTTT
>-|TRBV11-2|-|TRBJ2-3
CASSLLQPSRVSRTDTQYF
TGTGCCAGCAGCTTACTACAGCCATCGCGAGTCTCCCGCACAGATACGCAGTATTTT
>-|TRBV29-1|-|TRBJ2-7
CSVEEVGGYEQYF
TGCAGCGTTGAAGAGGTGGGGGGCTACGAGCAGTACTTC
>-|TRBV5-1|-|TRBJ2-1
CASSLQADSYNEQFF
TGCGCCAGCAGCTTGCAGGCTGACTCCTACAATGAGCAGTTCTTC
>-|TRBV6-5|TRBD1|TRBJ2-7
CASSYDRVASYELYF
TGTGCCAGCAGTTACGACAGGGTGGCTTCCTACGAGCTGTACTTC
>-|TRBV20-1|-|TRBJ2-6
CSARDAGAHFTGANVLTF
TGCAGTGCTAGAGATGCGGGGGCTCACTTCACTGGGGCCAACGTCCTGACTTTC
>-|TRBV12-3/TRBV12-4|-|TRBJ2-5
CASGDGNVETQYF
TGTGCCAGCGGGGACGGGAATGTGGAGACCCAGTACTTC
>-|TRBV15|-|TRBJ1-6
CATRDSGSYNSPLHF
TGTGCCACCAGGGACTCCGGCTCCTATAATTCACCCCTCCACTTT
>-|TRBV5-6|-|TRBJ2-1
CASSLVQGTLIEQFF
TGTGCCAGCAGCTTGGTTCAGGGTACCCTAATTGAGCAGTTCTTC
>-|TRBV7-9|-|TRBJ2-5
CASSFDPQETQYF
TGTGCCAGCAGCTTCGACCCACAAGAGACCCAGTACTTC
>-|TRBV10-3|-|TRBJ2-7
CAISESPPGTAYEQYF
TGTGCCATCAGTGAGTCCCCCCCCGGGACCGCCTACGAGCAGTACTTC
>-|TRBV4-3|-|TRBJ1-2
CASSQGPLRATNYGYTF
TGCGCCAGCAGCCAAGGCCCCCTCCGGGCTACTAACTATGGCTACACCTTC
>-|TRBV6-1|-|TRBJ2-1
CASSRGGQGVVGNEQFF
TGTGCCAGCAGTAGGGGTGGACAAGGTGTTGTCGGGAATGAGCAGTTCTTC
>few|TRBV20-1|-|TRBJ2-7
CSASIRVYEQYF
TGCAGTGCTAGCATCAGGGTCTACGAGCAGTACTTC
>-|TRBV7-8|TRBD2|TRBJ2-3
CASSTGGWDTQYF
TGTGCCAGCAGCACGGGGGGGTGGGATACGCAGTATTTT
>few|TRBV7-7|-|TRBJ2-3
CASSLGAVDTQYF
TGTGCCAGCAGCTTGGGAGCGGTGGATACGCAGTATTTT
>few|TRBV4-3|-|TRBJ2-3
CASSQEHTGDTQYF
TGCGCCAGCAGCCAGGAACACACAGGAGATACGCAGTATTTT
>-|TRBV29-1|-|TRBJ1-2
CSELTILNPGDGYTF
TGCAGCGAATTGACAATCCTAAACCCAGGGGATGGCTACACCTTC
>few|TRBV7-2|-|TRBJ1-2
CASSPEGGDYGYTF
TGTGCCAGCAGCCCCGAGGGGGGCGACTATGGCTACACCTTC
>-|TRBV3-1|-|TRBJ2-3
CASMTTDTQYF
TGTGCCAGCATGACCACGGATACGCAGTATTTT
>once|TRBV7-3|-|TRBJ2-6
CASSLNSGSSGANVLTF
TGTGCCAGCAGCTTAAACAGTGGGAGCTCTGGGGCCAACGTCCTGACTTTC
>-|TRBV29-1|-|TRBJ2-1
CSVRQISNEQFF
TGCAGCGTGCGACAGATTTCCAATGAGCAGTTCTTC
>-|TRBV6-4|-|TRBJ2-3
CASSDFPSTDTQYF
TGTGCCAGCAGTGACTTTCCTAGCACAGATACGCAGTATTTT
>-|TRBV9|-|TRBJ2-7
CASSVGETTIYEQYF
TGTGCCAGCAGCGTAGGTGAGACTACCATATACGAGCAGTACTTC
>many|TRBV18|-|TRBJ2-5
CASSKEGSPQTETQYF
TGTGCCAGCTCCAAAGAGGGCAGCCCTCAGACAGAGACCCAGTACTTC
>-|TRBV6-5|-|TRBJ2-1
CASTTEAGRPHEQFF
TGTGCCAGCACTACGGAGGCGGGGAGGCCCCATGAGCAGTTCTTC
>-|TRBV9|-|TRBJ2-3
CASSVGQASPTDTQYF
TGTGCCAGCAGCGTAGGACAGGCATCTCCCACAGATACGCAGTATTTT
>-|TRBV4-2|TRBD2|TRBJ2-3
CASSQHGTRSTDTQYF
TGTGCCAGCAGCCAACATGGGACTAGGAGCACAGATACGCAGTATTTT
>-|TRBV27|TRBD1|TRBJ1-2
CASSLSGQGLYGYTF
TGTGCCAGCAGTTTGTCGGGACAGGGTCTTTATGGCTACACCTTC
>-|TRBV28|-|TRBJ2-4
CASSGLDRRIAKNIQYF
TGTGCCAGCAGTGGACTTGACAGGAGGATAGCCAAAAACATTCAGTACTTC